The subject of this entry is one T cell receptor beta chain. The sample comes from a study of T cells in Graves' hyperthyroidism and ophthalmopathy. CDR1 is MGHRA, CDR2 YSYEKL, per germline. V was cut by 3 bases and J by 2 bases, with 13 bases left in between. This CDR3 spans 15 amino acids. Amplification of TCR beta CDR3 regions used RNA as the template. HTBI primers were employed in a first-round RT-PCR of the TCR CDR3. TCRdb independently ran MiXCR on the multiplex PCR reads; one entry per CDR3 protein. The sample includes roughly 700,000 distinct CDR3 sequences, 14% of them seen just once. This TCR was recovered from a woman under 30 with Graves' hyperthyroidism. This rearrangement joins TRBV4-1 to TRBJ2-5, with a tentative D call TRBD2 (6 bases). Sample: blood. The CDR3 DNA follows: TGCGCCAGCAGCCATCCCAGTAGCGGACAAGAGACCCAGTACTTC. This sequence encodes CASSHPSSGQETQYF.